A selection of T cell receptor beta chains follows, all from one sample in a study of blood T cell repertoires in COVID-19. Sequenced by immunoSEQ multiplex PCR; TCRdb stores in-frame clones only, minus some. The sample yields roughly 66,000 clones, about four fifths seen once. Sequenced material: peripheral blood. These receptors were taken from a woman aged 55-70 years with acute or convalescent COVID-19. Each CDR3 is given with its conserved first and last residue. D genes are given only for firm matches. A row's size may be missing; if present it is once, few, many or a size class.

j_call	v_call	d_call	clone_size	cdr3_aa	cdr3_nt
TRBJ1-2	TRBV3-1/TRBV3-2	TRBD1	NA	CASSPRTGGIANYGYTF	TGTGCCAGCAGCCCCCGGACAGGGGGAATCGCTAACTATGGCTACACCTTC
TRBJ1-2	TRBV6-5	NA	NA	CASHSGGANYGYTF	TGTGCCAGCCACAGCGGGGGAGCTAACTATGGCTACACCTTC
TRBJ2-5	TRBV6-6	TRBD2	few	CASRSSGGPVETQYF	TGTGCCAGCCGGTCAAGCGGGGGGCCCGTAGAGACCCAGTACTTC
TRBJ1-5	TRBV6-4	TRBD1	NA	CASSERDRLAPQHF	TGTGCCAGCAGTGAACGGGACAGATTGGCGCCCCAGCATTTT
TRBJ1-5	TRBV2	TRBD1	once	CASSEGGQGNQPQHF	TGTGCCAGCAGTGAAGGGGGACAGGGGAATCAGCCCCAGCATTTT
TRBJ2-3	TRBV5-6	TRBD2	once	CASSLAPSGGFYTQYF	TGTGCCAGCAGCTTGGCCCCTAGCGGGGGGTTCTATACGCAGTATTTT
TRBJ1-2	TRBV6-5	NA	NA	CASSSQLLSDYGYTF	TGTGCCAGCAGTTCCCAACTCCTCAGCGACTATGGCTACACCTTC
TRBJ2-2	TRBV4-1	TRBD2	NA	CASSQVHSGGSNTGELFF	TGCGCCAGCAGCCAAGTCCACTCGGGGGGATCGAACACCGGGGAGCTGTTTTTT
TRBJ1-6	TRBV9	NA	NA	CASSERDRSYNSPLHF	TGTGCCAGCAGCGAGCGGGACCGATCCTATAATTCACCCCTCCACTTT
TRBJ2-3	TRBV24-1	TRBD2	NA	CATSDSGTGLSTDTQYF	TGTGCCACCAGTGATAGCGGGACCGGGCTAAGCACAGATACGCAGTATTTT
TRBJ2-7	TRBV5-6	NA	NA	CASSLGSGFLSEQYF	TGTGCCAGCAGCTTGGGGTCAGGGTTCTTGTCCGAGCAGTACTTC
TRBJ2-5	TRBV29-1	NA	NA	CSVVDSYQETQYF	TGCAGCGTTGTGGACTCGTACCAAGAGACCCAGTACTTC
TRBJ1-1	TRBV28	NA	NA	CASTAQGRDMNTEAFF	TGTGCCAGCACTGCTCAGGGCAGAGACATGAACACTGAAGCTTTCTTT
TRBJ2-5	TRBV5-1	NA	NA	CASSSAGREEETQYF	TGCGCCAGCAGCTCCGCAGGCAGGGAAGAAGAGACCCAGTACTTC
TRBJ1-4	TRBV30	TRBD1	NA	CAWSYDRVGEKLFF	TGTGCCTGGAGTTATGACAGGGTCGGGGAAAAACTGTTTTTT
TRBJ1-1	TRBV19	NA	NA	CASSISRAGTEAFF	TGTGCCAGTAGTATTAGCAGGGCCGGTACTGAAGCTTTCTTT
TRBJ2-7	TRBV6-5	TRBD1	once	CASSPGTGYEQYF	TGTGCCAGCAGCCCAGGGACAGGGTACGAGCAGTACTTC
TRBJ1-5	TRBV24-1	TRBD1	NA	CATSEEGQGSNQPQHF	TGTGCCACCAGTGAGGAAGGACAGGGGAGCAATCAGCCCCAGCATTTT
TRBJ1-2	TRBV11-2	NA	NA	CASSSWAGAGGYTF	TGTGCCAGCAGCTCCTGGGCGGGGGCAGGTGGCTACACCTTC
TRBJ1-1	TRBV5-4	TRBD1	once	CASSSRGGVTEAFF	TGTGCCAGCAGCTCTCGAGGGGGCGTCACTGAAGCTTTCTTT
TRBJ1-1	TRBV6-1	NA	NA	CASSVPSGMRYTEAFF	TGTGCCAGCAGTGTTCCTTCAGGGATGAGGTACACTGAAGCTTTCTTT
TRBJ2-7	TRBV30	TRBD1	NA	CAWSLQGYEQYF	TGTGCCTGGAGTTTACAGGGGTACGAGCAGTACTTC
TRBJ2-3	TRBV24-1	TRBD2	once	CATIGNQVAGGPDTQYF	TGTGCCACCATTGGAAACCAAGTAGCGGGGGGGCCAGATACGCAGTATTTT
TRBJ2-3	TRBV15	TRBD1	NA	CATSKGQGLTDTQYF	TGTGCCACCAGCAAAGGACAGGGGTTAACAGATACGCAGTATTTT
TRBJ2-3	TRBV5-1	TRBD2	once	CASRLAGGSTDTQYF	TGCGCCAGCCGGTTAGCGGGGGGGAGCACAGATACGCAGTATTTT
TRBJ2-2	TRBV5-1	NA	once	CASRYGSQNTGELFF	TGCGCCAGCAGATACGGGTCTCAAAACACCGGGGAGCTGTTTTTT
TRBJ1-2	TRBV30	NA	NA	CAWSPQGRGGYTF	TGTGCCTGGAGTCCCCAGGGAAGGGGTGGCTACACCTTC
TRBJ1-1	TRBV2	NA	NA	CASSQGGGSKVNTEAFF	TGTGCCAGCAGTCAGGGCGGGGGGTCGAAAGTGAACACTGAAGCTTTCTTT
TRBJ1-1	TRBV5-1	NA	NA	CASSLDMGAFGNTEAFF	TGCGCCAGCAGCTTGGATATGGGGGCATTTGGGAACACTGAAGCTTTCTTT